The sequence of this TCR beta chain was determined in a study of T cell repertoires in cytomegalovirus infection. The junction had 6 bases not matched to a gene; V was cut back by 6 bases and J by 2 bases. CDR1 is LNHDA and CDR2 is SQIVND in the germline V gene (reference sequence). This CDR3 is 16 amino acids long. TCRdb reanalysed the reads using MiXCR and keeps one entry per CDR3 protein. The table records approximately 350,000 distinct CDR3 sequences, approximately 35% of them present only once. This clonotype has just a few counts. Its antigen is unidentified. The TCR originated in a human donor in good health (CMV status not recorded). Some clones in this sample may be carry-over from other donors' samples. V gene TRBV19 combines with J gene TRBJ2-5; 13 nucleotides match TRBD2. The material sequenced was cultured PBMCs, taken from culture after CMV antigen stimulation. CDR3 loop: CASSRLAGGLQETQYF. CDR3 bases: TGTGCCAGTAGCCGACTAGCGGGAGGTTTACAAGAGACCCAGTACTTC.